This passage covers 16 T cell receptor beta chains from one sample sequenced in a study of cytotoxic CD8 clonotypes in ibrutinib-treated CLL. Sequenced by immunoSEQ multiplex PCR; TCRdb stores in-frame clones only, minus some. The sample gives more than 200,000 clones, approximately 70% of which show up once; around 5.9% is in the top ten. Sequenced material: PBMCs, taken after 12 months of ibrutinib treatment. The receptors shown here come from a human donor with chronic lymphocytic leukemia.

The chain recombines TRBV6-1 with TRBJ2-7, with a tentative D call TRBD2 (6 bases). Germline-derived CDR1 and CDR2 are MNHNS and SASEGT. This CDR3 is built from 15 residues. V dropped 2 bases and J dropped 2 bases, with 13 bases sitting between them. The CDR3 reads CASSEMGGTTYEQYF. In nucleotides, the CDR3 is TGTGCCAGCAGTGAAATGGGGGGTACTACCTACGAGCAGTACTTC.

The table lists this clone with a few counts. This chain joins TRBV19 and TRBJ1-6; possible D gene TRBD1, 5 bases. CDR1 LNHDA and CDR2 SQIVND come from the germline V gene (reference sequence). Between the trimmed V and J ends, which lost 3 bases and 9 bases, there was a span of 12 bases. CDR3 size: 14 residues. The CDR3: CASSMGQVPSPLHF. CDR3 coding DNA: TGTGCCAGTAGTATGGGGCAGGTCCCTTCACCCCTCCACTTT.

This chain's CDR3 is CASSEGGTPQYF. The CDR3 nucleotides are TGTGCCAGCAGTGAGGGGGGGACGCCCCAGTACTTC. The chain couples TRBV2 to TRBJ2-5; 7 bases match TRBD2. The CDR3 length is 12 residues. J was trimmed by 9 bases and V by 3 bases; bases with no gene match: 4. Germline-derived CDR1 and CDR2 are SNHLY and FYNNEI.

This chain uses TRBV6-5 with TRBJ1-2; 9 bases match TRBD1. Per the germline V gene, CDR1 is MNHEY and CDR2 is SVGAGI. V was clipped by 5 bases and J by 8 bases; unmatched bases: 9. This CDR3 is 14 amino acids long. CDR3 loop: CASSPNRGRGGYTF. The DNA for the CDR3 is TGTGCCAGCAGTCCAAACAGGGGGCGTGGAGGCTACACCTTC.

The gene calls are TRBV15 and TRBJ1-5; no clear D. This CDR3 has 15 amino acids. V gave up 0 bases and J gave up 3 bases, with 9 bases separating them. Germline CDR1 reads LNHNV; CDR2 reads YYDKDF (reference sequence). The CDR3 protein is CATSRDGQNNQPQHF. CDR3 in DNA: TGTGCCACCAGCAGAGATGGGCAGAACAATCAGCCCCAGCATTTT.

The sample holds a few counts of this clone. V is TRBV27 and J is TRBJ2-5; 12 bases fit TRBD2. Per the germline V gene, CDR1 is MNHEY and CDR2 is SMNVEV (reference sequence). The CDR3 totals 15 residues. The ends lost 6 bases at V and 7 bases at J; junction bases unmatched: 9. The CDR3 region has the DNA TGTGCCAGCAGCCGAGCTAGCGGGGGGGCCGGGACCCAGTACTTC. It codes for CASSRASGGAGTQYF.

CDR3 in amino acids: CASSYGGKRAEAFF. Here the CDR3 DNA reads TGTGCCAGCAGCTACGGAGGTAAGAGGGCTGAAGCTTTCTTT. The chain joins TRBV11-2 to TRBJ1-1, with D uncertain. CDR1 SGHAT and CDR2 FQNNGV come from the germline V gene. Trimming cost V 4 bases and J 6 bases, with 15 bases left between them. The CDR3 length is 14 residues.

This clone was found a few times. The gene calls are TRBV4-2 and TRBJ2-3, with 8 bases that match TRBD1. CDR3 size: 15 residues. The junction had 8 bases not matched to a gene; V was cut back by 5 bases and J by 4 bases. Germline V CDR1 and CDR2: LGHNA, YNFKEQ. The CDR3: CASSTDGQGSDTQYF. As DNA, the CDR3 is TGTGCCAGCAGCACCGACGGACAGGGCTCAGATACGCAGTATTTT.

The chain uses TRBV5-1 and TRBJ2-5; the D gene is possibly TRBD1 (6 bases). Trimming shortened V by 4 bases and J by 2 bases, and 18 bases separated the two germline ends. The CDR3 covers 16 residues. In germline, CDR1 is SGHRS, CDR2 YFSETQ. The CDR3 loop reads CASSGQLLQGQETQYF. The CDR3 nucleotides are TGCGCCAGCAGCGGCCAACTCCTACAGGGTCAAGAGACCCAGTACTTC. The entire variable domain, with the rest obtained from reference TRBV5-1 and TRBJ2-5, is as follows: KAGVTQTPRYLIKTRGQQVTLSCSPISGHRSVSWYQQTPGQGLQFLFEYFSETQRNKGNFPGRFSGRQFSNSRSEMNVSTLELGDSALYLCASSGQLLQGQETQYFGPGTRLLVL.

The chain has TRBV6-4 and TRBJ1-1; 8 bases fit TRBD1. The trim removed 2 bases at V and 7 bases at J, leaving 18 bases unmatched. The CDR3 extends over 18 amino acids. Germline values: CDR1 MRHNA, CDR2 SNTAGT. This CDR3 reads CASSDEPLGQAVEGEAFF. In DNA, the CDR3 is TGTGCCAGCAGTGACGAACCCCTGGGACAGGCCGTGGAGGGTGAAGCTTTCTTT.

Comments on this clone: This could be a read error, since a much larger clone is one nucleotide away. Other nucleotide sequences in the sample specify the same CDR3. The CDR3 sequence is CASSPGSSTNEKLFF. In nucleotides, the CDR3 is TGCGCCAGCAGCCCCGGGAGCTCAACTAATGAAAAACTGTTTTTT. The chain uses TRBV5-1 and TRBJ1-4; D not resolved. This CDR3 comprises 15 residues. Per the germline V gene, CDR1 is SGHRS and CDR2 is YFSETQ. Trimming cost V 4 bases and J 0 bases, with 10 bases left between them.

In DNA form, the CDR3 reads TGTGCCAGCAGCCAAGATCTAAGTAGTACGCAGTATTTT. Translating gives CASSQDLSSTQYF. The chain carries TRBV28 and TRBJ2-3; D not certain. The V end lost 6 bases, the J end lost 8 bases, and 15 bases lay between the germline ends. The CDR3 spans 13 residues. CDR1 MDHEN and CDR2 SYDVKM come from the germline V gene.

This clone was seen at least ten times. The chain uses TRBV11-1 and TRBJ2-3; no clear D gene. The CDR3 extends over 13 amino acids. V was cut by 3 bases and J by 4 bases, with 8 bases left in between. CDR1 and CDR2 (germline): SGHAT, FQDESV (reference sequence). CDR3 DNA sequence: TGTGCCAGCAGCTTCTCCCCCCCAGATACGCAGTATTTT. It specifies CASSFSPPDTQYF.

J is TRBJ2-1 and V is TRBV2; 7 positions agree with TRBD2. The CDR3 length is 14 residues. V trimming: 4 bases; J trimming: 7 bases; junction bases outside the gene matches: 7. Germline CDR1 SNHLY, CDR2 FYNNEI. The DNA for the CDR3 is TGTGCCAGCAGTGCGACTAGCTTTCGGAATGAGCAGTTCTTC. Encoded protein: CASSATSFRNEQFF.

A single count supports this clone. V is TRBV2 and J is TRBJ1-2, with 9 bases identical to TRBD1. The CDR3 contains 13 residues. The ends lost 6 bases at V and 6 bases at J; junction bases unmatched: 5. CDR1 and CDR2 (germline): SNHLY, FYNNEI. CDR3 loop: CASSTDRGDGYTF. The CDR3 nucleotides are TGTGCCAGCAGCACGGACAGGGGAGATGGCTACACCTTC.

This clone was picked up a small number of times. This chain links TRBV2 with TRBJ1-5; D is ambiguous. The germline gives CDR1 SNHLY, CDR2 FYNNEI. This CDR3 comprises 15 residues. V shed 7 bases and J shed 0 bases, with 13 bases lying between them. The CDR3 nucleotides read TGTGCCAGCAAGTCGGCGGTTTATAGCAATCAGCCCCAGCATTTT. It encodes CASKSAVYSNQPQHF.